Sequencing of this TCR beta chain was carried out in a study of Tregs in tolerant kidney transplant recipients. Whole-study results and caveats: This study did not directly address biological reproducibility.

CDR1 is MGHRA, CDR2 YSYEKL, per germline. Trimming removed 1 base from V and 7 bases from J, with 23 bases in between. The CDR3 sequence is 18 residues long. The assay was immunoSEQ multiplex PCR, and TCRdb's table has in-frame clones only and misses some. Among about 240,000 clones listed, around 82% were seen once. With respect to this clone: Its specificity is not known.

Thawed PBMCs were FACS-sorted into unstimulated CD4+CD25+CD127- regulatory T cells, CD4+CD25- non-regulatory cells, CD4 and CD8 cells. This TCR was sampled from a human donor in good health. The V call is TRBV4-1, the J call TRBJ2-1, with D possibly being TRBD2 (5 bases). The sequencing sample was made of CD4+ T cells from blood. Here the CDR3 DNA reads TGCGCCAGCAGCCAAGGTTCGGCCGGGCGGGCCCTCAAGAATGAGCAGTTCTTC. This translates into CASSQGSAGRALKNEQFF.